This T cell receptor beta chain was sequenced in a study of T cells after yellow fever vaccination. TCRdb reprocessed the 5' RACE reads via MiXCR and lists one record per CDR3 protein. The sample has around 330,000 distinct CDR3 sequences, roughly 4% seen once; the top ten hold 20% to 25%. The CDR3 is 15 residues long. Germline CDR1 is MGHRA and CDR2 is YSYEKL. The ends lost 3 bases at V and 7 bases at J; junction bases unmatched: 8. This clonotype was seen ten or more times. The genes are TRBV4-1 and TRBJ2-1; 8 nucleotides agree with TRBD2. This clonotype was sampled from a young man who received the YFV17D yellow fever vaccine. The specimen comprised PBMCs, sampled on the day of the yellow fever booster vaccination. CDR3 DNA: TGCGCCAGCAGCCAGCACCTCGGACTAGCAAATGAGCAGTTCTTC. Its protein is CASSQHLGLANEQFF.